Sequencing of this TCR beta chain was carried out in a study of CD8+ T cells in alopecia areata. This CDR3 is 13 amino acids long. The V gene's germline CDR1 is SGHRS and CDR2 YFSETQ. With 2 bases removed from V and 7 bases from J, the gap between germline ends came to 10 bases. Overall study findings and caveats: Relative to mice, TCR sharing across patients was less clear, a difference possibly HLA-related.

In regard to this clone: Its matching antigen is unknown.

RNA extraction was followed by reverse transcription into cDNA, which acted as the sequencing template. Profiling relied on immunoSEQ multiplex PCR, and the TCRdb table lists in-frame clones only, not all of them. Found here are about 190,000 clones, around three fifths of them singletons; the top ten hold 1%. The treatment was: oral pan-JAK inhibitor, 5-10 mg twice daily. Source: CD4+ T cells sorted from blood, taken at week 24, from a patient treated with tofacitinib. This TCR derives from a human donor with alopecia areata. V is TRBV5-1 and J is TRBJ1-5, with D possibly TRBD1 on 5 matching bases. As DNA, the CDR3 is TGCGCCAGCAGCTTTCGGGGGGAGCAGCCCCAGCATTTT. It is translated as CASSFRGEQPQHF.